This TCR beta chain was identified during a study of relationships among human T cell subsets. Anti-CD25 beads selected CD4+CD25+ regulatory T cells from positively selected CD4+ cells. CDR3 length: 12 residues. Germline CDR1 is SGHAT and CDR2 is FQDESV (reference sequence). The germline V and J ends were trimmed by 5 bases and 4 bases, with 9 bases remaining between them. From mRNA, alpha and beta CDR3 regions were amplified using semiquantitative ARM-PCR. ARM-PCR used tagged nested gene-specific primers, then communal superprimers for exponential amplification. Before the second round, exonuclease removed the nested primers. TCRdb fed the multiplex PCR reads into MiXCR, producing one record per CDR3 protein. Found here are about 14,000 distinct CDR3 sequences, roughly three fifths of them singletons; the top ten hold 2.1%.

The chain combines TRBV11-1 with TRBJ2-7; D perhaps matches TRBD2 (5 bases). The specimen sequenced was Tregs sorted from blood. The source of this sequence is a middle-aged man in good health. The CDR3 DNA sequence: TGTGCCAGCAGCCCTCGGAGGTACGAGCAGTACTTC. This codes for CASSPRRYEQYF.